A selection of T cell receptor beta chains follows, all from one sample in a study of post-analysis software for immune sequencing data. TCRdb recomputed calls from the PCR reads with MiXCR, one row per CDR3 protein. Here the sample spans a few hundred thousand distinct CDR3 sequences, nearly 45% being singletons. Specimen: blood. These receptors all come from a girl between 10 and 17 years old with multiple sclerosis. CDR3s include the opening cysteine and the closing phenylalanine or tryptophan. Fields, in order: CDR3 protein, CDR3 DNA, V gene, D gene, clone size, CDR3 length, J gene. A D gene is named only where the DNA matches it firmly. Some rows have no size entry. The others give once, few or many, or a class for an expanded clone.

cdr3_aa: CASSQRLAGGLLSYEQYF; cdr3_nt: TGCGCCAGCAGCCAGCGTCTAGCGGGAGGCCTTCTCTCCTACGAGCAGTACTTC; v_call: TRBV4-1; d_call: TRBD2; clone_size: few; cdr3_length: 18; j_call: TRBJ2-7
cdr3_aa: CASSQDLGQHYGYTF; cdr3_nt: TGTGCCAGCAGCCAAGATTTGGGACAGCACTATGGCTACACCTTC; v_call: TRBV4-2; d_call: TRBD1; clone_size: -; cdr3_length: 15; j_call: TRBJ1-2
cdr3_aa: CVSSPGLAVDTQYF; cdr3_nt: TGTGTCAGCAGCCCGGGACTAGCCGTAGATACGCAGTATTTT; v_call: TRBV28; d_call: TRBD2; clone_size: -; cdr3_length: 14; j_call: TRBJ2-3
cdr3_aa: CSVGGSYTEAFF; cdr3_nt: TGCAGCGTAGGTGGATCTTACACTGAAGCTTTCTTT; v_call: TRBV29-1; d_call: -; clone_size: -; cdr3_length: 12; j_call: TRBJ1-1
cdr3_aa: CASSFEREVSTDTQYF; cdr3_nt: TGTGCCAGCAGCTTCGAGCGGGAGGTTAGCACAGATACGCAGTATTTT; v_call: TRBV7-9; d_call: TRBD2; clone_size: -; cdr3_length: 16; j_call: TRBJ2-3
cdr3_aa: CASSIVLAANYEQYF; cdr3_nt: TGTGCCAGTAGTATAGTTCTAGCGGCAAACTACGAGCAGTACTTC; v_call: TRBV19; d_call: TRBD2; clone_size: -; cdr3_length: 15; j_call: TRBJ2-7
cdr3_aa: CASSRGQDEYGYTF; cdr3_nt: TGTGCCAGCAGCCGCGGACAGGACGAATATGGCTACACCTTC; v_call: TRBV6-5; d_call: TRBD1; clone_size: -; cdr3_length: 14; j_call: TRBJ1-2
cdr3_aa: CAIRGGLAGVMETQYF; cdr3_nt: TGTGCCATCAGGGGGGGACTAGCGGGAGTGATGGAGACCCAGTACTTC; v_call: TRBV10-3; d_call: TRBD2; clone_size: -; cdr3_length: 16; j_call: TRBJ2-5
cdr3_aa: CASSLTGSPDTGELFF; cdr3_nt: TGCGCCAGCAGCTTGACAGGGTCTCCGGACACCGGGGAGCTGTTTTTT; v_call: TRBV5-1; d_call: -; clone_size: -; cdr3_length: 16; j_call: TRBJ2-2
cdr3_aa: CASSFLAGVYEQYF; cdr3_nt: TGTGCCAGCAGTTTTCTAGCGGGAGTGTACGAGCAGTACTTC; v_call: TRBV28; d_call: TRBD2; clone_size: -; cdr3_length: 14; j_call: TRBJ2-7
cdr3_aa: CAIRTGWEEQYF; cdr3_nt: TGTGCCATCCGGACAGGTTGGGAGGAGCAGTACTTC; v_call: TRBV10-3; d_call: TRBD1; clone_size: few; cdr3_length: 12; j_call: TRBJ2-7
cdr3_aa: CASSELGQGAATNEKLFF; cdr3_nt: TGTGCCAGCAGTGAACTCGGACAGGGGGCAGCAACTAATGAAAAACTGTTTTTT; v_call: TRBV2; d_call: TRBD1; clone_size: once; cdr3_length: 18; j_call: TRBJ1-4
cdr3_aa: CASSQEGMVNEKLFF; cdr3_nt: TGCGCCAGCAGCCAAGAGGGGATGGTTAATGAAAAACTGTTTTTT; v_call: TRBV4-1; d_call: -; clone_size: few; cdr3_length: 15; j_call: TRBJ1-4
cdr3_aa: CASSSTGYNTEAFF; cdr3_nt: TGTGCCAGCAGTTCGACTGGATATAACACTGAAGCTTTCTTT; v_call: TRBV28; d_call: -; clone_size: few; cdr3_length: 14; j_call: TRBJ1-1
cdr3_aa: CSASPAGISDTQYF; cdr3_nt: TGCAGTGCTAGCCCCGCGGGAATTTCAGATACGCAGTATTTT; v_call: TRBV20-1; d_call: -; clone_size: few; cdr3_length: 14; j_call: TRBJ2-3
cdr3_aa: CASSQDVSIVFSGRQFF; cdr3_nt: TGCGCCAGCAGCCAAGACGTTAGTATCGTCTTTAGCGGGAGGCAGTTCTTC; v_call: TRBV4-3; d_call: TRBD2; clone_size: once; cdr3_length: 17; j_call: TRBJ2-1
cdr3_aa: CASSYGTGGMNTEAFF; cdr3_nt: TGTGCCAGCAGTTACGGGACAGGGGGTATGAACACTGAAGCTTTCTTT; v_call: TRBV6-6; d_call: TRBD1; clone_size: -; cdr3_length: 16; j_call: TRBJ1-1
cdr3_aa: CASSLVARAISNEKLFF; cdr3_nt: TGTGCCAGCAGCTTAGTTGCCAGGGCGATATCTAATGAAAAACTGTTTTTT; v_call: TRBV7-2; d_call: -; clone_size: -; cdr3_length: 17; j_call: TRBJ1-4
cdr3_aa: CASSPFRQSPYEQYF; cdr3_nt: TGTGCCAGCAGTCCTTTCCGACAGTCTCCCTACGAGCAGTACTTC; v_call: TRBV28; d_call: -; clone_size: few; cdr3_length: 15; j_call: TRBJ2-7
cdr3_aa: CASYRAPNQPQHF; cdr3_nt: TGTGCCAGTTACCGGGCCCCCAATCAGCCCCAGCATTTT; v_call: TRBV6-1; d_call: -; clone_size: -; cdr3_length: 13; j_call: TRBJ1-5
cdr3_aa: CASSLVSGTYNEQFF; cdr3_nt: TGTGCCAGCAGCTTAGTGAGCGGGACCTACAATGAGCAGTTCTTC; v_call: TRBV7-2; d_call: TRBD2; clone_size: -; cdr3_length: 15; j_call: TRBJ2-1
cdr3_aa: CASSLQEVRTDTQYF; cdr3_nt: TGTGCCAGCAGCCTCCAGGAGGTTAGAACAGATACGCAGTATTTT; v_call: TRBV12-3/TRBV12-4; d_call: -; clone_size: -; cdr3_length: 15; j_call: TRBJ2-3
cdr3_aa: CASSLVKVSYEQYF; cdr3_nt: TGTGCCAGCAGCTTGGTAAAGGTCTCCTACGAGCAGTACTTC; v_call: TRBV5-6; d_call: -; clone_size: many; cdr3_length: 14; j_call: TRBJ2-7
cdr3_aa: CASSLVLSSYEQYF; cdr3_nt: TGTGCCAGCAGTTTGGTTCTCAGCTCCTACGAGCAGTACTTC; v_call: TRBV12-3/TRBV12-4; d_call: -; clone_size: few; cdr3_length: 14; j_call: TRBJ2-7
cdr3_aa: CSVEEQGGNTEAFF; cdr3_nt: TGCAGCGTTGAAGAACAGGGTGGGAACACTGAAGCTTTCTTT; v_call: TRBV29-1; d_call: -; clone_size: few; cdr3_length: 14; j_call: TRBJ1-1
cdr3_aa: CASSLAQGGDIQYF; cdr3_nt: TGTGCCAGCAGCTTGGCACAGGGGGGGGACATTCAGTACTTC; v_call: TRBV7-3; d_call: -; clone_size: -; cdr3_length: 14; j_call: TRBJ2-4
cdr3_aa: CASSEKLLYEQYF; cdr3_nt: TGCGCCAGCAGTGAGAAATTACTATACGAGCAGTACTTC; v_call: TRBV10-1; d_call: -; clone_size: -; cdr3_length: 13; j_call: TRBJ2-7
cdr3_aa: CASSHGRTNQETQYF; cdr3_nt: TGTGCCAGCTCCCATGGCCGGACCAACCAAGAGACCCAGTACTTC; v_call: TRBV9; d_call: -; clone_size: few; cdr3_length: 15; j_call: TRBJ2-5
cdr3_aa: CASSTPVQGQSYEQYF; cdr3_nt: TGTGCCAGCAGCACCCCAGTCCAGGGACAGTCCTACGAGCAGTACTTC; v_call: TRBV28; d_call: TRBD1; clone_size: -; cdr3_length: 16; j_call: TRBJ2-7
cdr3_aa: CASSPEGAGGWNEQFF; cdr3_nt: TGTGCCAGCTCTCCTGAAGGGGCAGGGGGATGGAATGAGCAGTTCTTC; v_call: TRBV18; d_call: TRBD1; clone_size: -; cdr3_length: 16; j_call: TRBJ2-1
cdr3_aa: CASSGDGFDGQYF; cdr3_nt: TGCGCCAGCAGCGGGGATGGGTTCGATGGGCAGTACTTC; v_call: TRBV5-1; d_call: -; clone_size: -; cdr3_length: 13; j_call: TRBJ2-5
cdr3_aa: CASSLDLNNEQFF; cdr3_nt: TGTGCCAGCAGCTTAGACCTCAACAATGAGCAGTTCTTC; v_call: TRBV11-3; d_call: -; clone_size: -; cdr3_length: 13; j_call: TRBJ2-1
cdr3_aa: CASSQDISGYTF; cdr3_nt: TGTGCCAGCAGCCAAGACATTAGCGGCTACACCTTC; v_call: TRBV11-2; d_call: -; clone_size: once; cdr3_length: 12; j_call: TRBJ1-2
cdr3_aa: CSAVPFRGYQPQHF; cdr3_nt: TGCAGTGCTGTTCCTTTCAGGGGCTATCAGCCCCAGCATTTT; v_call: TRBV20-1; d_call: -; clone_size: -; cdr3_length: 14; j_call: TRBJ1-5
cdr3_aa: CASSQDQRGLAGGRDTQYF; cdr3_nt: TGCGCCAGCAGCCAAGATCAGCGGGGACTAGCGGGAGGAAGGGATACGCAGTATTTT; v_call: TRBV4-1; d_call: TRBD2; clone_size: -; cdr3_length: 19; j_call: TRBJ2-3
cdr3_aa: CASSLRLAGSSYNEQFF; cdr3_nt: TGTGCCAGCAGTTTACGGCTAGCGGGGAGCTCCTACAATGAGCAGTTCTTC; v_call: TRBV12-3/TRBV12-4; d_call: TRBD2; clone_size: -; cdr3_length: 17; j_call: TRBJ2-1
cdr3_aa: CATPNGNAGDLNLLTYNEQFF; cdr3_nt: TGTGCCACTCCAAATGGTAACGCTGGGGACCTAAACCTACTCACCTACAATGAGCAGTTCTTC; v_call: TRBV28; d_call: -; clone_size: -; cdr3_length: 21; j_call: TRBJ2-1
cdr3_aa: CASTLVAGETQYF; cdr3_nt: TGTGCCAGCACCTTAGTGGCAGGCGAGACCCAGTACTTC; v_call: TRBV6-5; d_call: -; clone_size: few; cdr3_length: 13; j_call: TRBJ2-5
cdr3_aa: CASSHLGRSSSGANVLTF; cdr3_nt: TGCGCCAGCAGCCACCTGGGACGGTCCAGCTCTGGGGCCAACGTCCTGACTTTC; v_call: TRBV4-1; d_call: -; clone_size: -; cdr3_length: 18; j_call: TRBJ2-6
cdr3_aa: CASSWQDNTGELFF; cdr3_nt: TGTGCCAGCAGTTGGCAGGACAACACCGGGGAGCTGTTTTTT; v_call: TRBV6-5; d_call: -; clone_size: -; cdr3_length: 14; j_call: TRBJ2-2